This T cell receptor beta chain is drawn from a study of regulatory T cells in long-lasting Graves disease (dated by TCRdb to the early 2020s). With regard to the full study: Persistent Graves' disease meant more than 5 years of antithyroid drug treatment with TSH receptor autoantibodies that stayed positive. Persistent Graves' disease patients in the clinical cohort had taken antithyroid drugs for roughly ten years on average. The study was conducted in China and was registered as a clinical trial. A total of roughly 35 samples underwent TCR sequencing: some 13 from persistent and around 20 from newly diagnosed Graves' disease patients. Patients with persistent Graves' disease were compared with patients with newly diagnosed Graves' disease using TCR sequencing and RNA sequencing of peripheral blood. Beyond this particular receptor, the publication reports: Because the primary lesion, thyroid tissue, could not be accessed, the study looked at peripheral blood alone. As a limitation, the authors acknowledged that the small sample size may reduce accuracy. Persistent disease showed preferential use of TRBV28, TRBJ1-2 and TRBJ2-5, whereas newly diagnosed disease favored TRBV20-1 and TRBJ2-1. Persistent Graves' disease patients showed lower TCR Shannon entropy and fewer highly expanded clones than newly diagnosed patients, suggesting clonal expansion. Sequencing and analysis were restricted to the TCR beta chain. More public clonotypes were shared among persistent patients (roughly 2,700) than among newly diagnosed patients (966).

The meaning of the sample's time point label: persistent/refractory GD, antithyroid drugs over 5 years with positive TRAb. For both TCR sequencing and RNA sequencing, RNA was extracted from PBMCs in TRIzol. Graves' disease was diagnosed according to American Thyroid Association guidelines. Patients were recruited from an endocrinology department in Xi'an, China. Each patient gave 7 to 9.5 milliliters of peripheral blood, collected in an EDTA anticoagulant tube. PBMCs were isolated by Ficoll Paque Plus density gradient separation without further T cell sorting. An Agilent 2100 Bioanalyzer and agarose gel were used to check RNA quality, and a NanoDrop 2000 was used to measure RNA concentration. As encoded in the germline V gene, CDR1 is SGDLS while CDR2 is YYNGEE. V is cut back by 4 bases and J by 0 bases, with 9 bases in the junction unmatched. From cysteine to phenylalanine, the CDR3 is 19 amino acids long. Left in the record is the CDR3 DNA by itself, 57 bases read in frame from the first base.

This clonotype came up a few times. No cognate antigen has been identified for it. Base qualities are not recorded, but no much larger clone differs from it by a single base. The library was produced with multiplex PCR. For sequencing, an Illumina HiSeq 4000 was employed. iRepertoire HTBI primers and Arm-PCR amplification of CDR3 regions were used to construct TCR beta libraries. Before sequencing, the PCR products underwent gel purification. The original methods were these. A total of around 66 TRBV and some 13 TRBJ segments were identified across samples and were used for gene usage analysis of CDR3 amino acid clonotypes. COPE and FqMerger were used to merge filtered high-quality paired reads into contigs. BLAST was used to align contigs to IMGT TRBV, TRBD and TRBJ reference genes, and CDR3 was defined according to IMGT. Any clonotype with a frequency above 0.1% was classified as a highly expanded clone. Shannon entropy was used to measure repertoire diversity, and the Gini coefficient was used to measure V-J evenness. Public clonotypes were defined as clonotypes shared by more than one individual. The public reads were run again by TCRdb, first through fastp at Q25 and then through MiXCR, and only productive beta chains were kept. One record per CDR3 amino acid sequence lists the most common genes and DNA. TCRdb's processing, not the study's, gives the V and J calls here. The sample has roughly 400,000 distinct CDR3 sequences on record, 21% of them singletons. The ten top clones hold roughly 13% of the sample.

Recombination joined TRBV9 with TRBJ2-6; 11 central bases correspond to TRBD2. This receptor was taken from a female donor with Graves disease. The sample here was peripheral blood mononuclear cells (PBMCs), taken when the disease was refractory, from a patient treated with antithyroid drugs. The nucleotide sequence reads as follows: TGTGCCAGCAGCCTTAGCGGGAGGGCCAGGATCTCTGGGGCCAACGTCCTGACTTTC. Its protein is CASSLSGRARISGANVLTF.